This TCR beta chain was profiled in a study of vaccination and CD4 T cells after COVID-19. Study-wide background: Post-vaccine specimens were obtained a median about 73 days after dose two (range 14 to 241).

Indicated treatment: approximately nine-day PBMC culture with coronavirus spike peptide pools or control peptides (ViraFEST assay). Cultures of PBMCs, more than 1.5 million per well, were set up with about 10 IU/ml IL-2 and about 9.7 ug/ml peptide pools. Sequence data for DNA of cultured CD4+ T cells were generated by the Oncomine TCR Beta short-read assay. TCRdb reprocessed the PCR reads via MiXCR and lists one record per CDR3 protein. Seen here are about 12,000 distinct CDR3 sequences, around 60% observed once, and the top ten hold approximately 9.2%. Whole-study findings and limits: Convalescent patients studied were relatively few, and early post-infection timepoints were absent.

Worth noting for this clonotype: Its antigen is unknown.

The CDR3 consists of 13 residues. Germline CDR1 reads MDHEN; CDR2 reads SYDVKM. V lost 7 bases, J lost 6 bases, and 15 bases lay in between. The sequence came from a human donor who had recovered from COVID-19. Sequenced input: CD4+ T cells from blood, cultured in vitro. This rearrangement joins TRBV28 to TRBJ1-2; tentative D call: TRBD1 (5 bases). The CDR3 bases are TGTGCCAGCACCCCACGGCGGGGGAATGGCTACACCTTC. Protein: CASTPRRGNGYTF.